A single sample is the source of the 3 T cell receptor beta chains below, sequenced in a study of cytomegalovirus exposure and HLA in healthy donors. This PCR relied on a set of 60 Vbeta primers and 13 Jbeta primers. Libraries were prepared by immunoSEQ multiplex PCR; TCRdb keeps only in-frame clonotypes and omits some of them. The table includes roughly 160,000 clones, 80% detected once. Sequenced sample: PBMCs. These receptors originate from a woman between 50 and 59 years old in good health and CMV-seropositive.

The chain recombines TRBV19 with TRBJ1-3; unclear D gene. There are 14 residues in the CDR3. Between the trimmed V and J ends, which lost 7 bases and 0 bases, there was a span of 10 bases. Germline loops: CDR1 LNHDA, CDR2 SQIVND (reference sequence). This CDR3 reads CASTPQLSGNTIYF. The CDR3 DNA reads as TGTGCCAGTACCCCACAGCTCTCTGGAAACACCATATATTTT.

V and J are TRBV19 and TRBJ2-2; maybe TRBD2 (7 bases). From germline, CDR1 is LNHDA and CDR2 SQIVND (reference sequence). This CDR3 is built from 17 residues. The germline V and J ends were trimmed by 0 bases and 4 bases, with 15 bases remaining between them. The DNA for the CDR3 is TGTGCCAGTAGTATAGATTGGGGGGGGGCAAGCACCGGGGAGCTGTTTTTT. Residues: CASSIDWGGASTGELFF.

The CDR3 region is CASSLVRGGTGELFF. As DNA, the CDR3 is TGTGCCAGCAGCTTAGTTCGGGGGGGCACCGGGGAGCTGTTTTTT. J is TRBJ2-2 and V is TRBV7-3; 8 bases agree with TRBD2. V was pared by 2 bases and J by 4 bases, with 3 bases of the junction left unmatched. The CDR3 totals 15 residues. CDR1 and CDR2 from the germline V gene are SGHTA and FQGTGA.